This entry lists 17 T cell receptor beta chains sequenced from one sample in a study of response to subunit inactivated influenza vaccine. TCRdb ran MiXCR on the RT-PCR reads and lists one entry per CDR3 protein. The data show over 450,000 distinct CDR3 sequences, over 10% seen once. Specimen: PBMCs from blood, collected roughly 48 days after vaccination. These TCRs come from a middle-aged man who received an inactivated influenza vaccine.

J is TRBJ2-3 and V is TRBV5-5; D not certain. In germline, CDR1 is SGHKS, CDR2 YYEKEE (reference sequence). The V end was cut by 0 bases, the J end by 4 bases, with 15 bases between. The CDR3 loop spans 16 amino acids. CDR3 sequence: CASSLEGRIKADTQYF. CDR3 nucleotides: TGTGCCAGCAGCTTGGAGGGCAGGATAAAGGCAGATACGCAGTATTTT.

This clonotype has a handful of counts. This chain links TRBV7-2 with TRBJ2-5; TRBD1 agrees at 7 bases. V shed 5 bases, J shed 3 bases, and the junction held 3 bases outside the gene matches. The CDR3 consists of 13 residues. Germline V gene data show CDR1 as SGHTA and CDR2 as FQGNSA. The CDR3 loop is CASSQGTEETQYF. DNA of the CDR3: TGTGCCAGCAGCCAGGGGACAGAAGAGACCCAGTACTTC.

This clonotype was seen a handful of times. The CDR3 sequence: CSAIIREGGTTYNEQFF. DNA of the CDR3: TGCAGTGCTATTATCCGGGAGGGAGGAACTACCTACAATGAGCAGTTCTTC. The V call is TRBV20-1, the J call TRBJ2-1; 8 nucleotides line up with TRBD2. Germline values: CDR1 DFQATT, CDR2 SNEGSKA (reference sequence). The CDR3 contains 17 residues. J lost 2 bases, V lost 4 bases, and 13 bases had no gene match.

There are a few counts of this clonotype. This chain uses TRBV12-3 or TRBV12-4 with TRBJ1-1; D is unclear. Trimming took 7 bases from V and 4 from J, leaving 13 bases between them. There are 13 residues in the CDR3. The CDR3 DNA is TGTGCCAGCACCTGGGGATGGGGCACTGAAGCTTTCTTT. Its translation is CASTWGWGTEAFF.

This clonotype came up many times. The V and J genes are TRBV20-1 and TRBJ2-5; TRBD2 is a possible D gene (6 bases). Germline V gene sequence: CDR1 DFQATT, CDR2 SNEGSKA (reference sequence). The CDR3 consists of 13 residues. V dropped 3 bases and J dropped 1 base, with 9 bases sitting between them. The CDR3 reads CSASSGGQETQYF. DNA for the CDR3: TGCAGTGCTAGTTCCGGGGGCCAAGAGACCCAGTACTTC.

This clonotype has ten or more counts. This sequence joins TRBV5-1 and TRBJ2-5; 8 bases agree with TRBD1. Germline CDR1 reads SGHRS; CDR2 reads YFSETQ. V shed 3 bases, J shed 5 bases, and the junction held 6 bases outside the gene matches. The CDR3 sequence is 14 residues long. Here the CDR3 reads CASSSGQGGETQYF. In nucleotides, the CDR3 is TGCGCCAGCAGCTCCGGACAGGGCGGGGAGACCCAGTACTTC.

J is TRBJ2-3 and V is TRBV10-3; 12 bases fit TRBD2. The CDR3 sequence is 18 residues long. J lost 3 bases, V lost 0 bases, and 7 bases had no gene match. CDR1 is ENHRY and CDR2 is SYGVKD in the germline V gene. The CDR3 coding sequence is TGTGCCATCAGTGAGTCGATCCTAGCGGGAGGGCTAACAGATACGCAGTATTTT. As protein: CAISESILAGGLTDTQYF.

This clonotype was seen at least ten times. The chain joins TRBV6-2 or TRBV6-3 to TRBJ2-7, with D possibly being TRBD2 (6 bases). Germline V gene data show CDR1 as MNHEY and CDR2 as SVGEGT. The ends were cut back, 8 bases at V and 2 bases at J, with 25 bases in the middle. The CDR3 sequence is 17 residues long. CDR3 in amino acids: CASWGVQNLTRAYEQYF. CDR3 coding DNA: TGTGCCAGCTGGGGGGTACAGAACCTCACAAGGGCCTACGAGCAGTACTTC.

This rearrangement joins TRBV9 to TRBJ2-2; D is perhaps TRBD1 (6 bases). This CDR3 comprises 14 residues. Trimming took 4 bases from V and 5 from J, leaving 12 bases between them. Per the germline V gene, CDR1 is SGDLS and CDR2 is YYNGEE. The CDR3 DNA reads as TGTGCCAGCAGCCCACCTACAGGGACCGGGGAGCTGTTTTTT. This encodes CASSPPTGTGELFF.

This chain uses TRBV20-1 with TRBJ2-5; tentatively, D is TRBD2 (6 bases). CDR3 length: 14 amino acids. CDR1 is DFQATT, CDR2 SNEGSKA, per germline (reference sequence). The V end lost 3 bases, the J end lost 1 base, and 12 bases lay between the germline ends. The CDR3 DNA follows: TGCAGTGCTAGTGGGAGGTCCCCCCAAGAGACCCAGTACTTC. This sequence encodes CSASGRSPQETQYF.

The table lists this clonotype with a few counts. DNA of the CDR3: TGCGCCAGCAGCTTCGGCGCAGGGGCTGTCACTGAAGCTTTCTTT. Encoded protein: CASSFGAGAVTEAFF. V usage is TRBV5-1 and J usage is TRBJ1-1; D perhaps matches TRBD1 (6 bases). This CDR3 comprises 15 residues. Germline CDR1 SGHRS, CDR2 YFSETQ. Trimming cost V 2 bases and J 4 bases, with 15 bases left between them.

This clonotype came up many times. The chain is built from TRBV10-3 and TRBJ2-3, with unresolved D. Trimming stripped 6 bases from V and 0 bases from J, with 13 bases between. CDR1 and CDR2 (germline): ENHRY, SYGVKD. The CDR3 is 15 amino acids. The CDR3 is CAISARLLSTDTQYF. The CDR3 DNA follows: TGTGCCATCAGCGCCCGACTCTTGAGCACAGATACGCAGTATTTT.

The chain recombines TRBV6-5 with TRBJ1-5; D is unclear. Between the trimmed V and J ends, which lost 0 bases and 4 bases, there was a span of 10 bases. The CDR3 is made up of 15 amino acids. CDR1 is MNHEY and CDR2 is SVGAGI in the germline V gene. CDR3 residues: CASSYSPGANQPQHF. As DNA, the CDR3 is TGTGCCAGCAGTTACTCGCCAGGTGCTAATCAGCCCCAGCATTTT.

This clonotype was picked up a small number of times. V is TRBV20-1 and J is TRBJ1-2, with D possibly matching TRBD1 (6 bases). Germline V gives CDR1 DFQATT, CDR2 SNEGSKA (reference sequence). The CDR3 extends over 12 amino acids. Trimming removed 6 bases at V and 6 bases at J, with 14 bases between. CDR3 protein: CSARAGADGYTF. The CDR3 DNA reads as TGCAGTGCGAGGGCGGGGGCCGATGGCTACACCTTC.

This clonotype was found many times. The chain is built from TRBV10-3 and TRBJ2-1, with 7 bases that match TRBD2. V shed 3 bases and J 0 bases; nucleotides not matched to a gene: 8. This CDR3 is built from 17 residues. CDR1 ENHRY and CDR2 SYGVKD come from the germline V gene. The CDR3 sequence is CAISDRASGHSYNEQFF. For the CDR3, the DNA is TGTGCCATCAGTGACCGAGCTAGCGGACACTCCTACAATGAGCAGTTCTTC.

This clonotype has more than one count but fewer than ten. This chain links TRBV2 with TRBJ2-7; the match to TRBD1 covers 7 bases. V dropped 8 bases and J dropped 3; count of bases not matched to a gene: 4. This CDR3 is 12 amino acids long. From germline, CDR1 is SNHLY and CDR2 FYNNEI. The CDR3: CASWDRRYEQYF. CDR3 bases: TGTGCCAGCTGGGACAGACGCTACGAGCAGTACTTC.

V gene TRBV7-9 combines with J gene TRBJ1-4; the match to TRBD1 covers 7 bases. Germline assignment: CDR1 SEHNR and CDR2 FQNEAQ (reference sequence). The CDR3 sequence is 14 residues long. With 5 bases clipped from V and 4 bases from J, the junction kept 4 bases outside the gene matches. In nucleotides, the CDR3 is TGTGCCAGCAGCCCGGGACAGTATAATGAAAAACTGTTTTTT. Its translation is CASSPGQYNEKLFF.